A selection of T cell receptor beta chains follows, all from one sample in a study of response to subunit inactivated influenza vaccine. TCRdb independently ran MiXCR on the RT-PCR reads; one entry per CDR3 protein. The sample lists about 800,000 distinct CDR3 sequences; 21% were seen once. Sequences were derived from PBMCs from blood, sampled 4 to 6 days after vaccination. All receptors derive from a man aged 45 to 65 who received an inactivated influenza vaccine. CDR3s include the opening cysteine and the closing phenylalanine or tryptophan. The D gene is left open where the match is weak. Size tells how often a clone was seen (once, few, many) or the class of an expanded clone, and some rows leave it out.

v_gene	abundance	d_gene	j_gene	CDR3nt	CDR3aa
TRBV11-1	NA	NA	TRBJ2-7	TGTGCCAGCAGCTCTACCCGAGGGGGCTCCTACGAGCAGTACTTC	CASSSTRGGSYEQYF
TRBV5-1	few	TRBD1	TRBJ2-7	TGCGCCAGCAGAGGGACAGGGGACTACGAGCAGTACTTC	CASRGTGDYEQYF
TRBV7-2	NA	TRBD2	TRBJ2-1	TGTGCCAGCAGCTTAGCGGGGACTAGCGTCTCCTACAATGAGCAGTTCTTC	CASSLAGTSVSYNEQFF
TRBV5-6	once	NA	TRBJ2-7	TGTGCCAGCAGCTTTTGGCTGGAGCGGGCATCCTACGAGCAGTACTTC	CASSFWLERASYEQYF
TRBV7-9	NA	TRBD2	TRBJ2-1	TGTGCCAGCAGCCTCGCACCTGGACTAGCGGGAAATTATGAGCAGTTCTTC	CASSLAPGLAGNYEQFF
TRBV20-1	NA	TRBD2	TRBJ2-3	TGCAGTGCTAGAGACGGGGGGGGCGGCACAGATACGCAGTATTTT	CSARDGGGGTDTQYF
TRBV3-1	NA	TRBD2	TRBJ2-5	TGTGCCACCGCCCCGGGGGGAGAGACCCAGTACTTC	CATAPGGETQYF
TRBV10-3	many	NA	TRBJ2-1	TGTGCCATCAGAGAAAACAATGAGCAGTTCTTC	CAIRENNEQFF
TRBV10-3	NA	NA	TRBJ1-1	TGTGCCATCAGTGAGTCGTACATAAAGGACGCTGAAGCTTTCTTT	CAISESYIKDAEAFF
TRBV4-2	many	TRBD2	TRBJ2-3	TGTGCCAGCAGCCCTGGGTCTAGCGGGGGATACACAGATACGCAGTATTTT	CASSPGSSGGYTDTQYF
TRBV6-2/TRBV6-3	NA	TRBD2	TRBJ2-3	TGTGCCAGCAGTTACGCAACCTGGAGGCTAGCGGGGGGTGATACGCAGTATTTT	CASSYATWRLAGGDTQYF
TRBV18	few	NA	TRBJ2-3	TGTGCCAGCCGCCCTATAGTGGCTAGCCCAACAGATACGCAGTATTTT	CASRPIVASPTDTQYF
TRBV11-3	few	NA	TRBJ2-3	TGTGCCAGCAGCTTAGACTCGGGAGCCCCCCTGGCAGATACGCAGTATTTT	CASSLDSGAPLADTQYF
TRBV4-1	few	NA	TRBJ1-3	TGCGCCAGCAGCCAAGAAACAGGCATCTCTGGAAACACCATATATTTT	CASSQETGISGNTIYF
TRBV20-1	NA	NA	TRBJ2-7	TGCAGTGCTACCACGACAGGCGGCTCCTACGAGCAGTACTTC	CSATTTGGSYEQYF
TRBV12-3/TRBV12-4	NA	TRBD1	TRBJ2-7	TGTGCCAGCAGTTTTAGGGGGCCCCACTCCTACGAGCAGTACTTC	CASSFRGPHSYEQYF
TRBV7-2	NA	NA	TRBJ1-3	TGTGCCAGCAGCCCGATGAGGACGGGCTCTGGAAACACCATATATTTT	CASSPMRTGSGNTIYF
TRBV6-2/TRBV6-3	NA	TRBD2	TRBJ2-7	TGTGCCAGCAGTTTGACTAGCGGGAGCCCCTACGAGCAGTACTTC	CASSLTSGSPYEQYF
TRBV3-1	few	NA	TRBJ2-5	TGTGCCAGCAGCACCCGGGGGCGAGAGACCCAGTACTTC	CASSTRGRETQYF
TRBV24-1	few	NA	TRBJ2-3	TGTGCCACCAGTGATCCGGGACTGACAGCCACAGATACGCAGTATTTT	CATSDPGLTATDTQYF
TRBV12-3/TRBV12-4	many	NA	TRBJ1-5	TGTGCCAGCAGCGGAGAGTGGAGCCAGCCCCAGCATTTT	CASSGEWSQPQHF
TRBV12-3/TRBV12-4	NA	NA	TRBJ1-1	TGTGCCAGCAGTTATTCCGCGGGTAACACTGAAGCTTTCTTT	CASSYSAGNTEAFF
TRBV6-1	few	NA	TRBJ2-6	TGTGCCAGCGGGCAGACTGGGGCCAACGTCCTGACTTTC	CASGQTGANVLTF
TRBV19	NA	NA	TRBJ2-1	TGTGCCAGTAGTATAGATGAGGGGTCCAACAATGAGCAGTTCTTC	CASSIDEGSNNEQFF
TRBV29-1	few	NA	TRBJ2-1	TGCAGCGCCGAATCGACGACTAATGAGCAGTTCTTC	CSAESTTNEQFF
TRBV18	NA	NA	TRBJ2-1	TGTGCCAGCTCACCAGTCCAAAGCGGGCTTAACAATGAGCAGTTCTTC	CASSPVQSGLNNEQFF
TRBV28	NA	NA	TRBJ1-5	TGTGCCAGCAGTTCAGAAAATAGCAATCAGCCCCAGCATTTT	CASSSENSNQPQHF
TRBV12-3/TRBV12-4	few	TRBD1	TRBJ2-6	TGTGCCAGCAGTGGGGACAGGGGTTCTGGGGCCAACGTCCTGACTTTC	CASSGDRGSGANVLTF
TRBV29-1	few	NA	TRBJ2-1	TGCAGCGTTGAAGTTTTGGGAGGCAGGTTCTTC	CSVEVLGGRFF